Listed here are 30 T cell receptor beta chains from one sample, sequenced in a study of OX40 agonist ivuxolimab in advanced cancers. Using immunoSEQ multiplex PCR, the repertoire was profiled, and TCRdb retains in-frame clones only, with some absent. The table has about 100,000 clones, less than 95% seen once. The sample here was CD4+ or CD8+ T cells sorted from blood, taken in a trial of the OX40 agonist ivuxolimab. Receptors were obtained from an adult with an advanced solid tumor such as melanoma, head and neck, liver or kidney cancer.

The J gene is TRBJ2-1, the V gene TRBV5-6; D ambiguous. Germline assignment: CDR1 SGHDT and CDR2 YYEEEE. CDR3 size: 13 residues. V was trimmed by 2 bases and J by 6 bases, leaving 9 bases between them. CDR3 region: CASSLYKGNEQFF. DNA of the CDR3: TGTGCCAGCAGCTTATACAAGGGCAATGAGCAGTTCTTC. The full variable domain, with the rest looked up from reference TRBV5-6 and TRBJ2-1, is DAGVTQSPTHLIKTRGQQVTLRCSPKSGHDTVSWYQQALGQGPQFIFQYYEEEERQRGNFPDRFSGHQFPNYSSELNVNALLLGDSALYLCASSLYKGNEQFFGPGTRLTVL.

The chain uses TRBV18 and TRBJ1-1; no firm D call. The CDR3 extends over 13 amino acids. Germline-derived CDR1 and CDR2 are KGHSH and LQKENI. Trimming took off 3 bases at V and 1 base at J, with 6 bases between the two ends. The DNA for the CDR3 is TGTGCCAGCTCACCTTGGGGGAACACTGAAGCTTTCTTT. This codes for CASSPWGNTEAFF.

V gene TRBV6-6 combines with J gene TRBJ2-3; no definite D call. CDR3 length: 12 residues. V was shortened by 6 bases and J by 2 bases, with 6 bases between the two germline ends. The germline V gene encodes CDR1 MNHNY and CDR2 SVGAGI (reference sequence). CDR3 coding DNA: TGTGCCAGCAGCTCCCACACAGATACGCAGTATTTT. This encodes CASSSHTDTQYF.

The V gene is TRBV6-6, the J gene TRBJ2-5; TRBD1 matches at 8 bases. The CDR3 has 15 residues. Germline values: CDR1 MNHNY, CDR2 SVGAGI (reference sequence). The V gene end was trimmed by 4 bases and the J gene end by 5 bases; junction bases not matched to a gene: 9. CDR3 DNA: TGTGCCAGCAGTTTCCGGACAGGGTGGGGGGAGACCCAGTACTTC. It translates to CASSFRTGWGETQYF.

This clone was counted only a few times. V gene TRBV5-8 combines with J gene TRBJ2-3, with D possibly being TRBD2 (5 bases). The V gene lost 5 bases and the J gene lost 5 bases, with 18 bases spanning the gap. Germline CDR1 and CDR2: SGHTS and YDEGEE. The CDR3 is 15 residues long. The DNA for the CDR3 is TGTGCCAGCAGAGCCCGGGTTACGGCGGGAGATACGCAGTATTTT. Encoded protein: CASRARVTAGDTQYF.

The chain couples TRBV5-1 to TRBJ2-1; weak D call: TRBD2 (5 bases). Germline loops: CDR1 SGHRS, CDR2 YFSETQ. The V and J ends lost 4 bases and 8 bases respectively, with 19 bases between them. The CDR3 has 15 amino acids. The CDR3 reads CASSLTAGQHHEQFF. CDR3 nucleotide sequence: TGCGCCAGCAGCCTAACGGCGGGCCAACATCATGAGCAGTTCTTC.

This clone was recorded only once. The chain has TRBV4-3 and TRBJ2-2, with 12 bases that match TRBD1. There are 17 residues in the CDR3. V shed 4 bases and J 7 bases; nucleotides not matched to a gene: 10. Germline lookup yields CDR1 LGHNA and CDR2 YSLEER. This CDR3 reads CASSRRTGTGGVGELFF. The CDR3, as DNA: TGCGCCAGCAGCCGCCGTACCGGGACAGGGGGCGTCGGGGAGCTGTTTTTT.

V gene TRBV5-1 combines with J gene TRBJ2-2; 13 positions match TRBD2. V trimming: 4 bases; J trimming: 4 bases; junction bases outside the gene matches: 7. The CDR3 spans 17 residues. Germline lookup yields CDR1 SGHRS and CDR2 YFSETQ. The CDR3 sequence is CASSRRLAGGGTGELFF. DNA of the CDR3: TGCGCCAGCAGCCGCCGACTAGCGGGAGGTGGCACCGGGGAGCTGTTTTTT.

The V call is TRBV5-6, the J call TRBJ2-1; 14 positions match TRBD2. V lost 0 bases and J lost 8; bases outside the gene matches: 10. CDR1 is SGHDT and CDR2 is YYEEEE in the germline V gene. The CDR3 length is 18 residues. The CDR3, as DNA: TGTGCCAGCAGCTTGGGGACTAGCGGGAGGCGCTTAGGCCATGAGCAGTTCTTC. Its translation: CASSLGTSGRRLGHEQFF.

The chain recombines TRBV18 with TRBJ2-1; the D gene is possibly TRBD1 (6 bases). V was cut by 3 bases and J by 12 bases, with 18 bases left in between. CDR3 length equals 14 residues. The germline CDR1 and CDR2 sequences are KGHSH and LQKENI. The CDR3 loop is CASSPGLGGVWQFF. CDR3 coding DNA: TGTGCCAGCTCACCCGGTTTAGGGGGAGTTTGGCAGTTCTTC.

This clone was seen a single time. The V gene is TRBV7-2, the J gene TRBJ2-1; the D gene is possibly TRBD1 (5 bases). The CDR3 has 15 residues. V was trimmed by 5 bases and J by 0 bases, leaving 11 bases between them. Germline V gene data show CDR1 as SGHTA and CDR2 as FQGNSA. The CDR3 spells CASSPGDSSYNEQFF. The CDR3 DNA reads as TGTGCCAGCAGCCCAGGCGACAGCTCCTACAATGAGCAGTTCTTC.

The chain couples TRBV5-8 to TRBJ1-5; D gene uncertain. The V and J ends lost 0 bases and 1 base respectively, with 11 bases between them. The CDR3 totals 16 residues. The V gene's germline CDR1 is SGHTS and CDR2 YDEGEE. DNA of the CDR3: TGTGCCAGCAGCTTGGCTGGCGGAGGGAGCAATCAGCCCCAGCATTTT. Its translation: CASSLAGGGSNQPQHF.

CDR3: CASSLEERGYTF. Written as DNA, the CDR3 is TGTGCCAGCAGCTTGGAGGAGCGGGGCTACACCTTC. This sequence joins TRBV7-9 and TRBJ1-2; D uncertain. V was clipped by 3 bases and J by 8 bases, with 10 bases between them. Germline V gives CDR1 SEHNR, CDR2 FQNEAQ (reference sequence). This CDR3 region has 12 residues.

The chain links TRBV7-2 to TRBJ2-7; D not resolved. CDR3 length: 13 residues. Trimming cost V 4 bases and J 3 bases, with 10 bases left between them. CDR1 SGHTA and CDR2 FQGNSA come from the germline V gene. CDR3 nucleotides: TGTGCCAGCAGCTCCCAGCCCCTCTACGAGCAGTACTTC. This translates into CASSSQPLYEQYF.

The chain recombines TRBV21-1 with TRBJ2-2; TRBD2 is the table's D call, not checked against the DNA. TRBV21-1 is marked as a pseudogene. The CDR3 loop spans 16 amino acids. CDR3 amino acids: CASSKSRTLSTGELFF. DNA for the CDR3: TGTGCCAGCAGCAAAAGTAGAACTTTGAGTACCGGGGAGCTGTTTTTT.

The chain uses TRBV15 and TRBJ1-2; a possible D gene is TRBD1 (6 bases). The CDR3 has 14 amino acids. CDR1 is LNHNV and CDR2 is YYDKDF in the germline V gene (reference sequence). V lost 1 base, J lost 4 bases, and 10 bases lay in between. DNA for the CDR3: TGTGCCACCAGCAGAGGTGGGGGCACCTATGGCTACACCTTC. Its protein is CATSRGGGTYGYTF.

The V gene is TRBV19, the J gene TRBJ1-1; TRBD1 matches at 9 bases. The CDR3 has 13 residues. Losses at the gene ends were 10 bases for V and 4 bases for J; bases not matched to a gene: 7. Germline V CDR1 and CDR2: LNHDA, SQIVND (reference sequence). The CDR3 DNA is TGTGCCACTACGGGACAGGGTCCCACTGAAGCTTTCTTT. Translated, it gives CATTGQGPTEAFF.

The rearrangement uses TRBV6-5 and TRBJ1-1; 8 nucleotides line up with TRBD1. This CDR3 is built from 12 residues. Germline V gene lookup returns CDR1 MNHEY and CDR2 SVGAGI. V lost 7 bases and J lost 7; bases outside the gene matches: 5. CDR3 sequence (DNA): TGTGCCAGCAACGACAGGGGCGGTGAAGCTTTCTTT. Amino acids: CASNDRGGEAFF.

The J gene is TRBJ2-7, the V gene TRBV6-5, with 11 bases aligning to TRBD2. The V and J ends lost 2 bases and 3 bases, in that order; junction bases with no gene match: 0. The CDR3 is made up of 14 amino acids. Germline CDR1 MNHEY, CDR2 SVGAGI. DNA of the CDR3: TGTGCCAGCAGTTACGGACTAGCGGGCTACGAGCAGTACTTC. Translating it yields CASSYGLAGYEQYF.

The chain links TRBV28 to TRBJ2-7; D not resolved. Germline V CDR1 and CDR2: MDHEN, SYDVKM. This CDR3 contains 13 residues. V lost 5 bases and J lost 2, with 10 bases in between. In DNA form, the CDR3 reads TGTGCCAGCAGTGTCAGGATCCCCTACGAGCAGTACTTC. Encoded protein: CASSVRIPYEQYF.

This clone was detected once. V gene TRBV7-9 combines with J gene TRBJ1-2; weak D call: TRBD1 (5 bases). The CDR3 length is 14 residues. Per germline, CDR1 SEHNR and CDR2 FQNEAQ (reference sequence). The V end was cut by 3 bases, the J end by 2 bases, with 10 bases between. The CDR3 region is CASSFTTGNYGYTF. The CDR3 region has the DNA TGTGCCAGCAGCTTCACTACAGGAAACTATGGCTACACCTTC.

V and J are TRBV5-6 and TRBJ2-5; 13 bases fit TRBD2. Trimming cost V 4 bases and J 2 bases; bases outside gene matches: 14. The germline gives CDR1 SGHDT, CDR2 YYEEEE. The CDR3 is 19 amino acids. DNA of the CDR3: TGTGCCAGCAGCCGGACTAGCGGGAGTTTTGGGGCCTATCAAGAGACCCAGTACTTC. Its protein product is CASSRTSGSFGAYQETQYF.

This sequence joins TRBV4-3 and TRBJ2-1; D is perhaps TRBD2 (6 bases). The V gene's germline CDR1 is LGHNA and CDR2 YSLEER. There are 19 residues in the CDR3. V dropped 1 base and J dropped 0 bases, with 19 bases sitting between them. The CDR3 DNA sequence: TGCGCCAGCAGCCAAGGTTTAGATCGAGCGGGCTTCTCCTACAATGAGCAGTTCTTC. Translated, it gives CASSQGLDRAGFSYNEQFF.

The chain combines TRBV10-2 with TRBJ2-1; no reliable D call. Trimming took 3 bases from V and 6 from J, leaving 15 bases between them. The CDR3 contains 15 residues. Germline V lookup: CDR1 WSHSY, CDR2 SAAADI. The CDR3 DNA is TGCGCCAGCAGTGATTCGGACCGTGTGGGCAATGAGCAGTTCTTC. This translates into CASSDSDRVGNEQFF.

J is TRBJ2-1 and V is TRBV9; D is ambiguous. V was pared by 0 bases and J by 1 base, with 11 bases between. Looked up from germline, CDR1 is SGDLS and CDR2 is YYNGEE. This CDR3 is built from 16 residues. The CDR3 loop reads CASSVGEAPSYNEQFF. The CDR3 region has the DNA TGTGCCAGCAGCGTAGGGGAAGCACCTTCCTACAATGAGCAGTTCTTC. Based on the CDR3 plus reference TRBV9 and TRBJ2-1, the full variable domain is DSGVTQTPKHLITATGQRVTLRCSPRSGDLSVYWYQQSLDQGLQFLIQYYNGEERAKGNILERFSAQQFPDLHSELNLSSLELGDSALYFCASSVGEAPSYNEQFFGPGTRLTVL.

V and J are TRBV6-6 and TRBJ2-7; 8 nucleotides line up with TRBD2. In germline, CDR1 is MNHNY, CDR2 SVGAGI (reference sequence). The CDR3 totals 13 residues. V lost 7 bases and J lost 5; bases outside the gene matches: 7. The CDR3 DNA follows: TGTGCCAGCACGGAGCGGGAGAGGGACGAGCAGTACTTC. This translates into CASTERERDEQYF.

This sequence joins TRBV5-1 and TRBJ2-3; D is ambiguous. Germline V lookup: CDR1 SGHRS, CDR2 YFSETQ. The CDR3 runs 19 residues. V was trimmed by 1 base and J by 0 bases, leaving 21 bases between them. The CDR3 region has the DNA TGCGCCAGCAGCTTGAGTCTTGTACATCCGGCCCCTAGCACAGATACGCAGTATTTT. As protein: CASSLSLVHPAPSTDTQYF.

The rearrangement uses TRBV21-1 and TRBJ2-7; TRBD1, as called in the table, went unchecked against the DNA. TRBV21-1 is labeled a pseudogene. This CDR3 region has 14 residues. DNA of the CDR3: TGTGCCAGCAGCAAAGGGGCACAAGACTACGAGCAGTACTTC. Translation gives CASSKGAQDYEQYF.

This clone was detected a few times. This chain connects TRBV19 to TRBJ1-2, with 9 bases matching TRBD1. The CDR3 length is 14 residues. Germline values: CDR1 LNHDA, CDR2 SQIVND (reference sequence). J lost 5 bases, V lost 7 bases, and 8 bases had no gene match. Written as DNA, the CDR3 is TGTGCCAGTACCCTGGACAGGGGAAGGTATGGCTACACCTTC. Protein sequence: CASTLDRGRYGYTF.

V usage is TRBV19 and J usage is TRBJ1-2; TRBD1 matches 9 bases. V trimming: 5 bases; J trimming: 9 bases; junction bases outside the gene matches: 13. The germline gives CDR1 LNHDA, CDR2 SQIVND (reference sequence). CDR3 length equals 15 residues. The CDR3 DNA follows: TGTGCCAGTAGTCCACGGGACAGGGCTAGTAGTAGCTACACCTTC. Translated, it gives CASSPRDRASSSYTF.